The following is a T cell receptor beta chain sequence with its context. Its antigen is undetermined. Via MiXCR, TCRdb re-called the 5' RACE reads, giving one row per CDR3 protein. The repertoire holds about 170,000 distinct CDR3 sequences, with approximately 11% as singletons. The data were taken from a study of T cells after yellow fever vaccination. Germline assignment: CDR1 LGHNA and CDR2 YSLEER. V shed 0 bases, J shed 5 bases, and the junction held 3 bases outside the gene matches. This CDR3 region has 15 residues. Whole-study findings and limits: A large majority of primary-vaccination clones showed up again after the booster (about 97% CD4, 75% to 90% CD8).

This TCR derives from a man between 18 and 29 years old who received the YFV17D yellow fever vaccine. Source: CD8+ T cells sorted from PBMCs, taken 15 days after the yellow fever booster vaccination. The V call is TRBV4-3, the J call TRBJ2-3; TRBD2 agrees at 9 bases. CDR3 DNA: TGCGCCAGCAGCCAAGATGCGGGGGGGGAAGATACGCAGTATTTT. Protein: CASSQDAGGEDTQYF.